The present entry profiles one T cell receptor (beta chain) with its context. Its antigen is undetermined. The sample comes from a study of pediatric ulcerative colitis. Across the study: Six or seven patients showed pancolitis and two showed left-sided colitis.

V dropped 1 base and J dropped 1 base, with 4 bases sitting between them. This CDR3 region has 13 residues. Germline lookup yields CDR1 SNHLY and CDR2 FYNNEI. Study results and caveats: Blood-rectal clonal overlap within each person was significantly higher in ulcerative colitis patients than controls.

Here immunoSEQ multiplex PCR was the method, and the copy in TCRdb shows in-frame clones only, minus some. The sample carries around 30,000 clones, roughly four fifths recorded once. Sequencing input: blood. The TCR was taken from a boy aged 5-17 years with severe ulcerative colitis. The chain employs TRBV2 and TRBJ1-2; D ambiguous. For the CDR3, the DNA is TGTGCCAGCAGTGAAGAGGGTAACTATGGCTACACCTTC. Protein product: CASSEEGNYGYTF.